The 28 T cell receptor beta chains below all came from one sample that was sequenced in a study of beta chain features in type 1 diabetes. Expressed TCRB transcripts were sequenced because the isolated RNA had all been reverse transcribed beforehand. Profiled with immunoSEQ multiplex PCR; TCRdb holds only in-frame clones, not every one. The table lists some 360,000 clones, around 20% of them singletons. The sample comprised naive CD4+ T cells from blood. The receptors shown here come from a woman aged 18 to 35 in good health.

The rearrangement joins TRBV4-1 to TRBJ2-7, with D possibly TRBD1 on 6 matching bases. CDR1 is MGHRA, CDR2 YSYEKL, per germline. V was trimmed by 0 bases and J by 1 base, leaving 13 bases between them. The CDR3 loop spans 16 amino acids. As DNA, the CDR3 is TGCGCCAGCAGCCAAGACCAACAGGGCGGGTCCTACGAGCAGTACTTC. Translation: CASSQDQQGGSYEQYF.

This clone turned up a few times. The chain employs TRBV5-4 and TRBJ2-1; TRBD2 agrees at 15 bases. J lost 6 bases, V lost 4 bases, and 5 bases had no gene match. This CDR3 spans 16 amino acids. CDR1 and CDR2 from the germline V gene are SGHNT and YYREEE (reference sequence). DNA of the CDR3: TGTGCCAGCAGCCGGACTAGCGGGAGGGCTGGCAATGAGCAGTTCTTC. Its protein is CASSRTSGRAGNEQFF. The entire variable domain, with the rest obtained from reference TRBV5-4 and TRBJ2-1, is as follows: ETGVTQSPTHLIKTRGQQVTLRCSSQSGHNTVSWYQQALGQGPQFIFQYYREEENGRGNFPPRFSGLQFPNYSSELNVNALELDDSALYLCASSRTSGRAGNEQFFGPGTRLTVL.

The chain combines TRBV11-2 with TRBJ2-7; TRBD2 aligns across 9 bases. CDR1 SGHAT and CDR2 FQNNGV come from the germline V gene. CDR3 length: 15 amino acids. Unmatched junction bases numbered 4, after V lost 2 bases and J lost 2 bases. As DNA, the CDR3 is TGTGCCAGCAGCTTAAGGACTAGCGCTACCTACGAGCAGTACTTC. This codes for CASSLRTSATYEQYF.

The rearrangement uses TRBV10-3 and TRBJ2-7; 8 positions agree with TRBD1. Looked up from germline, CDR1 is ENHRY and CDR2 is SYGVKD. CDR3 length: 15 residues. Unmatched junction bases numbered 11, after V lost 3 bases and J lost 7 bases. The CDR3 loop reads CAISDPGQGRSEQYF. In nucleotides, the CDR3 is TGTGCCATCAGTGATCCCGGACAGGGTAGAAGTGAGCAGTACTTC.

The chain joins TRBV5-1 to TRBJ1-4; 7 nucleotides line up with TRBD1. The CDR3 is 16 amino acids. CDR1 SGHRS and CDR2 YFSETQ come from the germline V gene. V was clipped by 0 bases and J by 4 bases; unmatched bases: 6. This chain's CDR3 is CASSLGDRANNEKLFF. The CDR3 DNA is TGCGCCAGCAGCTTGGGAGACAGGGCGAATAATGAAAAACTGTTTTTT.

The chain couples TRBV10-3 to TRBJ1-2; the D is unclear. CDR3 length: 14 amino acids. Germline V gene data show CDR1 as ENHRY and CDR2 as SYGVKD. The V and J ends lost 0 bases and 5 bases respectively, with 10 bases between them. The CDR3 DNA is TGTGCCATCAGTGAGTCTAACGGACTTTATGGCTACACCTTC. Its translation is CAISESNGLYGYTF.

This chain connects TRBV14 to TRBJ1-2; D unclear. The V and J ends lost 4 bases and 1 base respectively, with 7 bases between them. CDR1 is SGHDN, CDR2 FVKESK, per germline. This CDR3 spans 13 amino acids. In nucleotides, the CDR3 is TGTGCCAGCAGCCTGGGAGTTAACTATGGCTACACCTTC. Translated: CASSLGVNYGYTF.

J is TRBJ2-7 and V is TRBV11-2, with 8 bases aligning to TRBD2. The V gene end was trimmed by 2 bases and the J gene end by 2 bases; junction bases not matched to a gene: 5. Germline lookup yields CDR1 SGHAT and CDR2 FQNNGV. The CDR3 consists of 15 residues. As DNA, the CDR3 is TGTGCCAGCAGCTTACTAGCGGGCAACCCCTACGAGCAGTACTTC. It is translated as CASSLLAGNPYEQYF.

The chain combines TRBV30 with TRBJ2-5, with a weak D call TRBD2 (7 bases). In germline, CDR1 is GTSNPN, CDR2 SVGIG (reference sequence). This CDR3 is built from 15 residues. Trimming cost V 7 bases and J 10 bases, with 28 bases left between them. The CDR3 protein is CALKGGDPRGLVQYF. The CDR3 DNA sequence: TGTGCCTTGAAGGGGGGGGATCCTAGGGGTTTGGTCCAGTACTTC. Based on the CDR3 plus reference TRBV30 and TRBJ2-5, the full variable domain is SQTIHQWPATLVQPVGSPLSLECTVEGTSNPNLYWYRQAAGRGLQLLFYSVGIGQISSEVPQNLSASRPQDRQFILSSKKLLLSDSGFYLCALKGGDPRGLVQYFGPGTRLLVL.

This chain connects TRBV28 to TRBJ2-1, with 9 positions matching TRBD2. The CDR3 sequence is 15 residues long. V gave up 5 bases and J gave up 8 bases; unmatched junction bases: 10. Looked up from germline, CDR1 is MDHEN and CDR2 is SYDVKM. The CDR3 protein is CASSALRRGGHEQFF. Written as DNA, the CDR3 is TGTGCCAGCAGTGCCCTGCGGCGGGGGGGCCATGAGCAGTTCTTC.

The rearrangement links TRBV7-9 to TRBJ2-2, with D perhaps matching TRBD2 (6 bases). The CDR3 is 16 residues long. The V end was cut by 4 bases, the J end by 1 base, with 13 bases between. The germline CDR1 and CDR2 sequences are SEHNR and FQNEAQ (reference sequence). The CDR3 loop reads CASSSRGGRNTGELFF. The DNA of the CDR3 is TGTGCCAGCAGCTCGCGCGGAGGGAGGAACACCGGGGAGCTGTTTTTT.

This chain connects TRBV5-1 to TRBJ1-5; D is undetermined. The length of the CDR3 is 14 residues. Germline CDR1 reads SGHRS; CDR2 reads YFSETQ. V lost 0 bases, J lost 7 bases, and 11 bases lay in between. The CDR3 reads CASSLGERGQPQHF. CDR3 sequence (DNA): TGCGCCAGCAGCTTGGGGGAGAGAGGGCAGCCCCAGCATTTT.

The chain combines TRBV5-1 with TRBJ2-5; possibly TRBD1 for D (6 bases). The V gene's germline CDR1 is SGHRS and CDR2 YFSETQ. CDR3 size: 13 residues. V was pared by 4 bases and J by 3 bases, with 10 bases between. The CDR3 is CASSMDRKETQYF. The CDR3 nucleotides read TGCGCCAGCAGCATGGACAGAAAAGAGACCCAGTACTTC.

The rearrangement links TRBV7-2 to TRBJ2-5; D unresolved. Between the trimmed V and J ends, which lost 5 bases and 5 bases, there was a span of 9 bases. The CDR3 sequence is 12 residues long. The germline V gene encodes CDR1 SGHTA and CDR2 FQGNSA. This CDR3 reads CASSPTEETQYF. CDR3 in DNA: TGTGCCAGCAGCCCCACCGAGGAGACCCAGTACTTC.

There are a few counts of this clone. The chain employs TRBV5-4 and TRBJ1-1; D unclear. Trimming pared 0 bases from V and 3 bases from J, leaving 6 bases between. The V gene's germline CDR1 is SGHNT and CDR2 YYREEE (reference sequence). The CDR3 is 13 residues long. CDR3 sequence (DNA): TGTGCCAGCAGCTTGGAGCCGCACACTGAAGCTTTCTTT. Amino acid sequence: CASSLEPHTEAFF.

For the CDR3, the DNA is TGTGCCAGTAGCCGGACAGGGCTCGAGCAGTACTTC. Translation: CASSRTGLEQYF. This rearrangement joins TRBV19 to TRBJ2-7, with 8 nucleotides matching TRBD1. Germline V gene data show CDR1 as LNHDA and CDR2 as SQIVND (reference sequence). V shed 6 bases and J 6 bases; nucleotides not matched to a gene: 4. This CDR3 is 12 amino acids long.

V and J are TRBV7-9 and TRBJ2-3; 7 bases line up with TRBD2. The V and J ends lost 3 bases and 2 bases, in that order; junction bases with no gene match: 5. The CDR3 has 15 amino acids. Germline V gene data show CDR1 as SEHNR and CDR2 as FQNEAQ (reference sequence). CDR3 bases: TGTGCCAGCAGCTTCTCTAGCGGATCCACAGATACGCAGTATTTT. Its translation is CASSFSSGSTDTQYF.

This clone was seen more than once but under ten times. The gene calls are TRBV7-9 and TRBJ2-4; weak D call: TRBD1 (6 bases). This CDR3 is built from 15 residues. The germline gives CDR1 SEHNR, CDR2 FQNEAQ (reference sequence). V was clipped by 0 bases and J by 6 bases, with 12 bases between them. The CDR3 DNA is TGTGCCAGCAGCTTAGCGTATCTCAGGGGAAACATTCAGTACTTC. This translates into CASSLAYLRGNIQYF.

This clone has just a few counts. V usage is TRBV18 and J usage is TRBJ1-5, with unresolved D. Looked up from germline, CDR1 is KGHSH and CDR2 is LQKENI. V lost 6 bases, J lost 4 bases, and 13 bases lay in between. The CDR3 sequence is 14 residues long. CDR3 protein: CASSPKEGNQPQHF. CDR3 DNA sequence: TGTGCCAGCTCGCCCAAGGAGGGAAATCAGCCCCAGCATTTT.

This clone was seen a few times. The CDR3 sequence is CASSSEARTDTQYF. The CDR3 region has the DNA TGTGCCAGCAGTTCCGAGGCCCGCACAGATACGCAGTATTTT. V gene TRBV27 combines with J gene TRBJ2-3; D is uncertain. CDR3 length equals 14 residues. CDR1 is MNHEY and CDR2 is SMNVEV in the germline V gene (reference sequence). The V and J ends lost 4 bases and 1 base respectively, with 9 bases between them.

The V call is TRBV7-2, the J call TRBJ2-6, with unresolved D. The germline V gene encodes CDR1 SGHTA and CDR2 FQGNSA. This CDR3 spans 14 amino acids. The V end was cut by 5 bases, the J end by 0 bases, with 5 bases between. CDR3 amino acids: CASSLNSGANVLTF. Written as DNA, the CDR3 is TGTGCCAGCAGCCTAAACTCTGGGGCCAACGTCCTGACTTTC.

This clone was detected a few times. The chain joins TRBV11-2 to TRBJ2-1, with 7 bases fitting TRBD1. The CDR3 is 14 amino acids. Trimming removed 5 bases from V and 4 bases from J; junction bases left unmatched: 5. CDR1 and CDR2 (germline): SGHAT, FQNNGV. The CDR3: CASSPLRGYNEQFF. The CDR3 DNA sequence: TGTGCCAGCAGCCCCCTCAGGGGGTACAATGAGCAGTTCTTC.

The chain is built from TRBV7-8 and TRBJ2-4, with D possibly being TRBD2 (5 bases). V was trimmed by 5 bases and J by 0 bases, leaving 14 bases between them. There are 16 residues in the CDR3. In germline, CDR1 is SGHVS, CDR2 FQNEAQ. The CDR3 is CASSGTTRVAKNIQYF. Written as DNA, the CDR3 is TGTGCCAGCAGCGGAACGACGCGGGTAGCCAAAAACATTCAGTACTTC.

This chain joins TRBV19 and TRBJ2-1; tentative D call: TRBD2 (6 bases). V was shortened by 5 bases and J by 5 bases, with 13 bases between the two germline ends. The CDR3 consists of 14 residues. CDR1 and CDR2 (germline): LNHDA, SQIVND (reference sequence). CDR3 coding DNA: TGTGCCAGTAGTTCCGAGCGGGTCGACAATGAGCAGTTCTTC. Amino acid sequence: CASSSERVDNEQFF. Full variable domain (missing parts from reference TRBV19 and TRBJ2-1): DGGITQSPKYLFRKEGQNVTLSCEQNLNHDAMYWYRQDPGQGLRLIYYSQIVNDFQKGDIAEGYSVSREKKESFPLTVTSAQKNPTAFYLCASSSERVDNEQFFGPGTRLTVL.

Only a few counts were recorded for this clone. The gene calls are TRBV28 and TRBJ2-5; unclear D gene. Trimming left V 2 bases short and J 0 bases short, with 10 bases between. The CDR3 extends over 15 amino acids. Germline loops: CDR1 MDHEN, CDR2 SYDVKM. In DNA form, the CDR3 reads TGTGCCAGCAGTTTAACAGCAAAGTACCAAGAGACCCAGTACTTC. Amino acid sequence: CASSLTAKYQETQYF.

The chain recombines TRBV6-5 with TRBJ2-5, with 10 bases that match TRBD1. The CDR3 has 16 amino acids. With 0 bases clipped from V and 5 bases from J, the junction kept 6 bases outside the gene matches. Germline CDR1 reads MNHEY; CDR2 reads SVGAGI. In DNA, the CDR3 is TGTGCCAGCAGTTACTCGAGACAGGGGGCGAGGGAGACCCAGTACTTC. This translates into CASSYSRQGARETQYF.

This clone was picked up a small number of times. The genes are TRBV9 and TRBJ2-3; TRBD1 might be the D (6 bases). Trimming removed 4 bases at V and 1 base at J, with 10 bases between. The CDR3 runs to 14 residues. Germline-derived CDR1 and CDR2 are SGDLS and YYNGEE. The CDR3 DNA reads TGTGCCAGCAGCCAGGGGCCAGGCACAGATACGCAGTATTTT. Translating it yields CASSQGPGTDTQYF.

This clone was picked up one time. V gene TRBV5-6 combines with J gene TRBJ1-2; 10 bases align to TRBD1. CDR1 and CDR2 (germline): SGHDT, YYEEEE. CDR3 length: 17 amino acids. The junction had 19 bases not matched to a gene; V was cut back by 6 bases and J by 8 bases. CDR3 loop: CASTVPNVPGTGVGYTF. For the CDR3, the DNA is TGTGCCAGCACCGTCCCAAATGTCCCCGGGACAGGGGTCGGCTACACCTTC. The variable domain in full, with the rest retrieved from reference TRBV5-6 and TRBJ1-2, is DAGVTQSPTHLIKTRGQQVTLRCSPKSGHDTVSWYQQALGQGPQFIFQYYEEEERQRGNFPDRFSGHQFPNYSSELNVNALLLGDSALYLCASTVPNVPGTGVGYTFGSGTRLTVV.